The next 15 T cell receptor beta chains were all read from a single sample in a study of long-term antiretroviral therapy in people with HIV. Version v3.0 of the immunoSEQ assay ran at survey level. Only in-frame clones appear in the TCRdb table, and some are missing; sequencing was by immunoSEQ multiplex PCR. The sample includes roughly 18,000 clones, 80% to 90% of them seen just once. Sequenced material: unsorted PBMCs, taken 4.2 years after starting antiretroviral therapy. These receptors originate from a man aged 45-65 years with HIV.

This clone was observed a few times. The chain has TRBV4-3 and TRBJ1-2; possible D gene TRBD1, 6 bases. Germline V CDR1 and CDR2: LGHNA, YSLEER. V lost 0 bases, J lost 2 bases, and 10 bases lay in between. The CDR3 runs 15 residues. CDR3: CASSQDRTANYGYTF. DNA of the CDR3: TGCGCCAGCAGCCAAGATAGGACAGCCAACTATGGCTACACCTTC.

The rearrangement joins TRBV29-1 to TRBJ2-2, with 8 bases that match TRBD2. The CDR3 is made up of 14 amino acids. Germline CDR1 and CDR2: SQVTM and ANQGSEA. V trimming: 6 bases; J trimming: 4 bases; junction bases outside the gene matches: 7. DNA for the CDR3: TGCAGCGTGGTCACTAGCGGTGGCACCGGGGAGCTGTTTTTT. Translation: CSVVTSGGTGELFF.

This clone has just one count. This rearrangement joins TRBV5-1 to TRBJ2-3; TRBD2 agrees at 7 bases. V lost 0 bases, J lost 0 bases, and 7 bases stayed unmatched. The CDR3 loop spans 17 amino acids. Germline V lookup: CDR1 SGHRS, CDR2 YFSETQ. The CDR3: CASSLVGLAASTDTQYF. The CDR3 DNA is TGCGCCAGCAGCTTGGTAGGGCTAGCGGCTAGCACAGATACGCAGTATTTT.

The chain recombines TRBV9 with TRBJ2-3; D gene unclear. V lost 0 bases to trimming and J lost 4 bases, with 3 bases between them. Germline V gene data show CDR1 as SGDLS and CDR2 as YYNGEE. The CDR3 totals 12 residues. The CDR3 region is CASSVDADTQYF. In DNA, the CDR3 is TGTGCCAGCAGCGTAGATGCAGATACGCAGTATTTT.

The DNA for the CDR3 is TGCGCCAGCAGCCAAGACCAGCAGGGGATTCAAGAGACCCAGTACTTC. Translated, it gives CASSQDQQGIQETQYF. The rearrangement joins TRBV4-1 to TRBJ2-5, with TRBD1 as a possible D gene (6 bases). CDR1 and CDR2 from the germline V gene are MGHRA and YSYEKL. This CDR3 contains 16 residues. The V end was cut by 0 bases, the J end by 2 bases, with 13 bases between.

The chain joins TRBV7-8 to TRBJ1-5; unclear D gene. Trimming pared 5 bases from V and 3 bases from J, leaving 5 bases between. The germline gives CDR1 SGHVS, CDR2 FQNEAQ. The CDR3 contains 12 residues. CDR3 sequence (DNA): TGTGCCAGCAGCATGGACAATCAGCCCCAGCATTTT. Encoded protein: CASSMDNQPQHF. The complete variable domain, with remaining parts taken from reference TRBV7-8 and TRBJ1-5, reads GAGVSQSPRYKVAKRGQDVALRCDPISGHVSLFWYQQALGQGPEFLTYFQNEAQLDKSGLPSDRFFAERPEGSVSTLKIQRTQQEDSAVYLCASSMDNQPQHFGDGTRLSIL.

The V call is TRBV27, the J call TRBJ1-2; D is unclear. Trimming removed 5 bases at V and 0 bases at J, with 10 bases between. The CDR3 contains 14 residues. Germline V gene sequence: CDR1 MNHEY, CDR2 SMNVEV (reference sequence). Written as DNA, the CDR3 is TGTGCCAGCAGTATGGACGGTGCTAACTATGGCTACACCTTC. It specifies CASSMDGANYGYTF.

The chain links TRBV4-2 to TRBJ1-1, with D possibly being TRBD1 (5 bases). V was shortened by 4 bases and J by 2 bases, with 14 bases between the two germline ends. This CDR3 contains 15 residues. CDR1 LGHNA and CDR2 YNFKEQ come from the germline V gene. CDR3 nucleotide sequence: TGTGCCAGCAGCCTCACGGCGGGGACTAACACTGAAGCTTTCTTT. This gives the protein CASSLTAGTNTEAFF.

A word on this clone: One end of the junction is discordant with germline, which a read error may explain. This chain uses TRBV30 with TRBJ1-2; D remains ambiguous. Germline-derived CDR1 and CDR2 are GTSNPN and SVGIG (reference sequence). The CDR3 has 14 amino acids. The CDR3 region is CAWRVKGGPYGYTF. The CDR3, as DNA: TGTGCCTGGCGTGTAAAGGGAGGCCCTTATGGCTACACCTTC.

The gene calls are TRBV11-2 and TRBJ2-4; a weak D match, TRBD2 (7 bases). The CDR3 totals 16 residues. V lost 1 base and J lost 6, with 16 bases in between. Germline V gives CDR1 SGHAT, CDR2 FQNNGV. As DNA, the CDR3 is TGTGCCAGCAGCTTAGGATCGGGGGGCCTGAGAAACATTCAGTACTTC. This codes for CASSLGSGGLRNIQYF.

The chain combines TRBV9 with TRBJ1-2; TRBD1 matches at 7 bases. Germline CDR1 reads SGDLS; CDR2 reads YYNGEE. CDR3 size: 15 residues. The V and J ends lost 0 bases and 3 bases, in that order; junction bases with no gene match: 5. The CDR3 here is CASSVEGTAYYGYTF. Here the CDR3 DNA reads TGTGCCAGCAGCGTAGAGGGGACAGCTTACTATGGCTACACCTTC.

The rearrangement links TRBV6-5 to TRBJ1-2; D might be TRBD1 (5 bases). The CDR3 runs to 13 residues. In germline, CDR1 is MNHEY, CDR2 SVGAGI. Trimming removed 2 bases at V and 3 bases at J, with 7 bases between. The CDR3 sequence: CASSYDSYYGYTF. CDR3 bases: TGTGCCAGCAGTTACGACAGCTACTATGGCTACACCTTC.

The chain uses TRBV27 and TRBJ2-3, with 8 bases identical to TRBD2. The J segment lost 5 bases and the V segment lost 0 bases, leaving 4 bases of the junction unmatched. The CDR3 extends over 15 amino acids. Germline V CDR1 and CDR2: MNHEY, SMNVEV (reference sequence). The CDR3 loop is CASSLSGLGGDTQYF. Written as DNA, the CDR3 is TGTGCCAGCAGTTTATCGGGACTAGGGGGAGATACGCAGTATTTT.

V usage is TRBV12-5 and J usage is TRBJ2-6, with 7 nucleotides matching TRBD1. Looked up from germline, CDR1 is LGHNT and CDR2 is FRNRAP. V lost 1 base and J lost 0; bases outside the gene matches: 9. This CDR3 is built from 19 residues. The CDR3 region is CASGLGHQGVNSGANVLTF. The CDR3, as DNA: TGTGCTAGTGGTTTGGGGCACCAGGGGGTTAACTCTGGGGCCAACGTCCTGACTTTC.

J is TRBJ1-2 and V is TRBV6-5, with D uncertain. The germline V and J ends were trimmed by 0 bases and 4 bases, with 9 bases remaining between them. Per germline, CDR1 MNHEY and CDR2 SVGAGI. The CDR3 loop spans 14 amino acids. The CDR3 nucleotides are TGTGCCAGCAGTTACTCGACGGATGTCTATGGCTACACCTTC. Amino acid sequence: CASSYSTDVYGYTF.